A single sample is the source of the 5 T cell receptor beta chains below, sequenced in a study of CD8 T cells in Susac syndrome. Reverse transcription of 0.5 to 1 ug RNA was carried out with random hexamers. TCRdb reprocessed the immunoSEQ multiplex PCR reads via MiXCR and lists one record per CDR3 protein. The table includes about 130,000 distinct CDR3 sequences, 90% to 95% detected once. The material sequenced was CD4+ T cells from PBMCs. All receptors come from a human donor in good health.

The CDR3 region is CASSDNPGQGQYNEQFF. The CDR3, as DNA: TGCGCCAGCAGCGACAACCCGGGACAGGGCCAGTACAATGAGCAGTTCTTC. V and J are TRBV5-1 and TRBJ2-1; 9 bases match TRBD1. Germline assignment: CDR1 SGHRS and CDR2 YFSETQ. The CDR3 contains 17 residues. After removal of 4 bases from V and 4 bases from J, the junction contained 12 bases not matched to a gene.

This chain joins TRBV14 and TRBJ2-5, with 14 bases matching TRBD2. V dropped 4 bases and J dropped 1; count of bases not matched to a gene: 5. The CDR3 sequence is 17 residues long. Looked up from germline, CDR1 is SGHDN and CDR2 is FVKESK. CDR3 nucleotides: TGTGCCAGCAGCCTATGGACTAGCGGGAGGACCCAAGAGACCCAGTACTTC. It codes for CASSLWTSGRTQETQYF.

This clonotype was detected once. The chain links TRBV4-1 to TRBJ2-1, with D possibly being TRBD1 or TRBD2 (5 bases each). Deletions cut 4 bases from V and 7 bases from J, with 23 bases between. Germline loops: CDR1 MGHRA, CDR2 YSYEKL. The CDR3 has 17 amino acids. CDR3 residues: CASSPGLTSSGLNEQFF. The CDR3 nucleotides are TGCGCCAGCAGCCCGGGGCTGACTTCCTCTGGACTTAATGAGCAGTTCTTC.

The CDR3 coding sequence is TGTGCCAGCAGCTTGGTAGTGGGCAGGGACTATGGCTACACCTTC. Translation: CASSLVVGRDYGYTF. V is TRBV5-4 and J is TRBJ1-2, with D perhaps TRBD1 (5 bases). V gave up 0 bases and J gave up 3 bases, with 12 bases separating them. CDR1 and CDR2 from the germline V gene are SGHNT and YYREEE (reference sequence). CDR3 length: 15 amino acids.

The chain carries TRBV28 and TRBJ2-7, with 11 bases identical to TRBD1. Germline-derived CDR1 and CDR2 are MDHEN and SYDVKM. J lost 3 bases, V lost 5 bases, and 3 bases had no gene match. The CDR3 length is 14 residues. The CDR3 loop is CASSRTGGFYEQYF. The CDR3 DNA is TGTGCCAGCAGTCGGACAGGGGGCTTCTACGAGCAGTACTTC.